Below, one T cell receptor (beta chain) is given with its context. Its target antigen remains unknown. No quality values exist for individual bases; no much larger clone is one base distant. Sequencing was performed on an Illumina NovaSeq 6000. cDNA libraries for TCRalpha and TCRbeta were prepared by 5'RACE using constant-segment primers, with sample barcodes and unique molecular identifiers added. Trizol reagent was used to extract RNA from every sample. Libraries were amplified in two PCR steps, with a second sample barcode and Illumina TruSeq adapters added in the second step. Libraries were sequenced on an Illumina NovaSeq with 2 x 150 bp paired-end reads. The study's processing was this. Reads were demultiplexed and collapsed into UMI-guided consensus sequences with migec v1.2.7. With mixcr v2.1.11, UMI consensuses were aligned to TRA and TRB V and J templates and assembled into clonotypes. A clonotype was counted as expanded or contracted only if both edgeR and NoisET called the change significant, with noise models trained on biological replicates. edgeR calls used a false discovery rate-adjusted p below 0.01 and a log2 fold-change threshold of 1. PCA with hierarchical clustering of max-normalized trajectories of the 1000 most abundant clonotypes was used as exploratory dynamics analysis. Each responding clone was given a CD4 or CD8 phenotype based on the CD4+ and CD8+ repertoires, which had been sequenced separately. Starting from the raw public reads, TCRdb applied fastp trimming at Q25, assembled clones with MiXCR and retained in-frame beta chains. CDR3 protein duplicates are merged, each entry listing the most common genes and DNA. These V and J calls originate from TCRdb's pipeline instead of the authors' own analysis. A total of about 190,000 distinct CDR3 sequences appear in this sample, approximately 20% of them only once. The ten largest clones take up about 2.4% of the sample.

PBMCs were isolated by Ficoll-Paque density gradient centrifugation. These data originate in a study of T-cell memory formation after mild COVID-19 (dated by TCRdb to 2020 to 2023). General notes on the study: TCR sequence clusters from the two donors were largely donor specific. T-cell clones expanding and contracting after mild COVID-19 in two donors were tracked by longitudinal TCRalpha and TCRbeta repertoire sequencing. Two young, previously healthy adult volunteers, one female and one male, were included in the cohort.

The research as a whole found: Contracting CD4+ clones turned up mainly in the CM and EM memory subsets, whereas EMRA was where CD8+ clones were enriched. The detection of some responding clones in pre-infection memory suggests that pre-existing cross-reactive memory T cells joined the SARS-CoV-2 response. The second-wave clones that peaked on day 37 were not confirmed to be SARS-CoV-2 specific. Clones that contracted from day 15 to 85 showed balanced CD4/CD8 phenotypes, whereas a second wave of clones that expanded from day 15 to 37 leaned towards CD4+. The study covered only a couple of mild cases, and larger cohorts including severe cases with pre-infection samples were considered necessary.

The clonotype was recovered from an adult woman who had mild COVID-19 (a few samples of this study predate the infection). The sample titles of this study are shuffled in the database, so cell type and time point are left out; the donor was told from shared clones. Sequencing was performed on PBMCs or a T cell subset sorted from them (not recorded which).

The CDR3 sequence is CATSDSGTSGAARETQYF. The DNA sequence is as follows: TGTGCCACCAGTGATAGTGGGACTAGCGGGGCCGCGAGGGAGACCCAGTACTTC. The receptor chain draws on TRBV24-1 and TRBJ2-5; 13 bases in the junction line up with TRBD2. Taken from cysteine to phenylalanine, the CDR3 has 18 residues. The kept DNA is CDR3 alone, 54 bases in frame from the first base. From the germline V gene, CDR1 is KGHDR and CDR2 is SFDVKD. V is trimmed back by 3 bases and J by 5 bases, and the junction contains 11 bases that no gene match accounts for.